These 7 T cell receptor beta chains were sequenced from one sample in a study of blood T cell repertoires in COVID-19. This table comes from immunoSEQ multiplex PCR, and its TCRdb copy is limited to in-frame clones, with some not included. The data show 72,000 or so clones, with roughly 88% seen just once and 5.8% held by the top ten. The sample was peripheral blood. These receptors came from a man aged 50-59 years with active COVID-19.

The chain carries TRBV28 and TRBJ1-3; D not resolved. The CDR3 has 13 residues. Germline CDR1 is MDHEN and CDR2 is SYDVKM. Trimming left V 3 bases short and J 8 bases short, with 11 bases between. CDR3 in DNA: TGTGCCAGCAGTTTTGACCAGAGGGACACCATATATTTT. It is translated as CASSFDQRDTIYF.

The gene calls are TRBV24-1 and TRBJ2-3; 9 positions match TRBD2. Germline-derived CDR1 and CDR2 are KGHDR and SFDVKD. The CDR3 has 18 amino acids. The ends lost 3 bases at V and 4 bases at J; junction bases unmatched: 13. CDR3 nucleotide sequence: TGTGCCACCAGTGATCCGGTTTCTTGGCGGGGGGGCTCAGATACGCAGTATTTT. Protein: CATSDPVSWRGGSDTQYF.

A word on this clone: The sample has other DNA sequences that encode this CDR3 too. This rearrangement joins TRBV7-9 to TRBJ1-1, with D tentatively TRBD1 (5 bases). V was clipped by 2 bases and J by 4 bases, with 8 bases between them. The germline V gene has CDR1 SEHNR and CDR2 FQNEAQ (reference sequence). This CDR3 is 13 amino acids long. The CDR3 nucleotides are TGTGCCAGCAGCTTACAGGGCGGCACTGAAGCTTTCTTT. It yields the protein CASSLQGGTEAFF.

The rearrangement joins TRBV28 to TRBJ1-3; no firm D call. The CDR3 loop spans 19 amino acids. The ends were cut back, 4 bases at V and 0 bases at J, with 22 bases in the middle. Per the germline V gene, CDR1 is MDHEN and CDR2 is SYDVKM. CDR3: CASSSLLGPSPFSGNTIYF. The CDR3 DNA follows: TGTGCCAGCAGTTCCCTCTTGGGCCCGTCCCCTTTCTCTGGAAACACCATATATTTT.

The chain has TRBV28 and TRBJ2-3; the match to TRBD2 covers 11 bases. CDR1 is MDHEN and CDR2 is SYDVKM in the germline V gene. With V trimmed by 10 bases and J by 3 bases, 3 bases remained unmatched. The CDR3 is made up of 13 amino acids. The CDR3 coding sequence is TGTGCCAATAGCGGGGGGGCTACAGATACGCAGTATTTT. Translation: CANSGGATDTQYF. Supplemented by reference TRBV28 and TRBJ2-3, the full variable domain reads DVKVTQSSRYLVKRTGEKVFLECVQDMDHENMFWYRQDPGLGLRLIYFSYDVKMKEKGDIPEGYSVSREKKERFSLILESASTNQTSMYLCANSGGATDTQYFGPGTRLTVL.

In this sample, this clone turned up a few times. The V call is TRBV30, the J call TRBJ1-4, with D possibly TRBD1 on 6 matching bases. CDR1 is GTSNPN and CDR2 is SVGIG in the germline V gene (reference sequence). Trimming cost V 7 bases and J 8 bases, with 14 bases left between them. The CDR3 loop spans 12 amino acids. The CDR3 reads CASRMTGEKLFF. CDR3 DNA sequence: TGTGCCTCCCGGATGACAGGAGAAAAACTGTTTTTT. Filled out from reference TRBV30 and TRBJ1-4, the complete variable domain reads SQTIHQWPATLVQPVGSPLSLECTVEGTSNPNLYWYRQAAGRGLQLLFYSVGIGQISSEVPQNLSASRPQDRQFILSSKKLLLSDSGFYLCASRMTGEKLFFGSGTQLSVL.

This clone was detected once. The J gene is TRBJ1-2, the V gene TRBV29-1; TRBD1 matches 7 bases. This CDR3 has 13 residues. The germline gives CDR1 SQVTM, CDR2 ANQGSEA. After removal of 7 bases from V and 5 bases from J, the junction contained 10 bases not matched to a gene. The CDR3 DNA reads as TGCAGCGCCCAACAGGGGCGGGATTATGGCTACACCTTC. Its protein product is CSAQQGRDYGYTF.